The entry below gives a single T cell receptor beta chain sequence along with its context. A read error may be the cause here, since a much bigger clone is one base away. The sample is drawn from a study of human T cells and chemical hapten exposure. TCRdb reprocessed the RACE reads with MiXCR, giving one entry per CDR3 protein. The table includes tens of thousands of distinct CDR3 sequences, 11% detected once. Time point reported: pre-sensitization, week 0. The treatment here: therapeutic diphenylcyclopropenone sensitization with weekly scalp DPC. This CDR3 contains 16 residues. V shed 4 bases and J shed 2 bases, with 15 bases lying between them. CDR1 and CDR2 from the germline V gene are SGHTA and FQGNSA.

The V call is TRBV7-2, the J call TRBJ2-1; D not resolved. The starting material was whole blood, obtained in connection with sensitization to the hapten diphenylcyclopropenone (DPC). The sequence was collected from a woman aged 50 to 60 with alopecia areata. Some clones in this sample may be carry-over from other donors' samples. CDR3 sequence: CASSSPPRFTYNEQFF. DNA of the CDR3: TGTGCCAGCAGCTCTCCCCCGAGATTCACCTACAATGAGCAGTTCTTC.